The TCR beta chain under discussion was sequenced for a study of CD4 T cells in relation to SARS-CoV-2 and coronaviruses (dated by TCRdb to about 2021). Some background on the complete study: Patient-derived lymphoblastoid cell lines were used to map the HLA restriction of shared crossreactive spike epitopes. At the level of individual TCR clonotypes, the study measured memory CD4+ T cell crossreactivity between SARS-CoV-2 spike protein and common cold coronavirus spike proteins. The Adaptive Biotechnologies TCR-sequencing kit was used to sequence samples from a few pre-COVID donors and the naive versus memory experiments, while other data came from Illumina-based sequencing. Expansion assays from other donors in the study were sequenced with a different, Illumina-based TCR-beta assay.

Worth noting for this clone: Its antigen is still unknown. No clone much larger than this one lies a single base away; base qualities are absent.

Uncultured naive and memory CD4+ T cell DNA received deep-resolution immunoSEQ TCR-beta sequencing. From the authors' description of their analysis: During preprocessing, nonproductive sequences were removed, along with CDR3s that did not begin with C, did not end with F or W, or were shorter than 7 amino acids. Cultured and uncultured naive and memory CD4+ repertoires were searched for previously identified spike- and CEF-reactive CDR3s. CDR3 homology was quantified as pairwise Levenshtein distance, calculated with the stringdist R package after three terminal residues were trimmed from each end. This immuneACCESS table, as held by TCRdb, lists in-frame sequences with V and J called but not all clones. Of the missing ones, under half trace to an unresolved V gene in checked studies; the others have no known cause. V and J calls plus clone size are reproduced from that table; the DNA served to infer D and trimming. The sample table contains about 68,000 clones; only one count was recorded for 80% to 95% of them. Of the sample, approximately 0.21% is held by the ten largest clones.

Study-level results and caveats: Crossreactivity analysis centred on spike protein, so crossreactivity against other viral proteins was not assessed. Crossreactive clones showed significantly weaker SARS-CoV-2-driven expansion than monoreactive clones, consistent with antigenic imprinting. Sequencing of naive versus memory cells indicated that the assay detects memory recall responses, not primary responses primed during culture. The study was constrained by small numbers of patients and of tested TCRs. Memory CD4+ clonotypes crossrecognizing SARS-CoV-2 and at least one common cold coronavirus spike were found in around three fifths of donors. Pre-pandemic and post-infection samples were not both contributed by any donor, so tracing of the source of pre-existing responses was limited.

CD4+ T cells from unexposed donors were collected before the COVID-19 pandemic (2011-2018). To separate naive from memory CD4+ T cells, cryopreserved PBMCs first underwent CD4 enrichment and then EasySep naive CD4+ T cell enrichment. Leukapheresis product for the unexposed donors was bought commercially. Ficoll-Paque PLUS gradient centrifugation was used to isolate PBMCs from either whole blood or leukapheresis product. PBMCs were either cryopreserved at -140 degrees C or used fresh in the expansion assay. The QIAamp Micro DNA Kit was used to extract genomic DNA from the CD4+ T cells. The V end loses 4 bases and the J end loses 7 bases, and a stretch of 17 bases separates them. The CDR3 runs 14 amino acids, cysteine and phenylalanine included. Of all the DNA, just the CDR3 is kept, 42 bases in frame from base 1. CDR1 SGDLS and CDR2 YYNGEE were looked up in the germline V gene.

The sample was naive CD4+ T cells from PBMCs. Explained via the paper, the cell subset or site label denotes: naive CD4+ T cells isolated by negative enrichment. The receptor was isolated from a human donor in good health. Recombination joined TRBV9 with TRBJ1-2, with the D segment identity uncertain. Here the CDR3 is given as CASSSLTRGSGYTF. The DNA sequence is TGTGCCAGCAGCTCCCTGACCCGAGGAAGTGGCTACACCTTC. Full variable domain (CDR3 extended with the reference TRBV9 and TRBJ1-2 proteins): DSGVTQTPKHLITATGQRVTLRCSPRSGDLSVYWYQQSLDQGLQFLIQYYNGEERAKGNILERFSAQQFPDLHSELNLSSLELGDSALYFCASSSLTRGSGYTFGSGTRLTVV.